This TCR beta chain was captured in a study of blood T cell repertoires in COVID-19. On the study more broadly: Material from acute and convalescent COVID-19 was sourced from the United States, Italy and Spain. T cells, B-cell-depleted T cells, or PBMCs provided the cDNA or gDNA that served as material.

There are 13 residues in the CDR3. With 2 bases removed from V and 3 bases from J, the gap between germline ends came to 7 bases. In germline, CDR1 is ENHRY, CDR2 SYGVKD. Source study methods: The assay estimated nucleated cells by amplifying reference gene primers. The table came from immunoSEQ multiplex PCR; TCRdb's copy has only in-frame clones and leaves some out. That table supplies the V and J calls and clone size; D and trimming were determined from the DNA. There are about 260,000 clones in the sample; about 85% occur only once, and less than 15% lies in the top ten. The chain joins TRBV10-3 to TRBJ1-1, with D perhaps TRBD1 (5 bases). This sequence originates from a human donor in a cohort sampled during active COVID-19. What was sequenced was peripheral blood. The CDR3 DNA follows: TGTGCCATCAGTGAGGTAGGGGACACTGAAGCTTTCTTT. The encoded protein is CAISEVGDTEAFF.